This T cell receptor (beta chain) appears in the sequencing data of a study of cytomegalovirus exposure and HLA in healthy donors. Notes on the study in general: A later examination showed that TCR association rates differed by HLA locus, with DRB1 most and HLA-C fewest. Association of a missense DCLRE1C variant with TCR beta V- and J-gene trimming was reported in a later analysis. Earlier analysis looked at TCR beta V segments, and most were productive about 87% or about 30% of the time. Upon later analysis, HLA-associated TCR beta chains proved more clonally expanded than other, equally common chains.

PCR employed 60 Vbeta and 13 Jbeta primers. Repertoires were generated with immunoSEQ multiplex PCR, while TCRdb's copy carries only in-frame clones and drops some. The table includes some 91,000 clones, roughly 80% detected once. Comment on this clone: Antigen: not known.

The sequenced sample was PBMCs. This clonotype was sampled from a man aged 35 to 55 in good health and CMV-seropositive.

The CDR3 region is CASRSTSGAENEQFF. The CDR3 DNA reads as TGTGCCAGCAGATCAACTAGCGGGGCCGAGAATGAGCAGTTCTTC. The V call is TRBV27, the J call TRBJ2-1, with 10 bases identical to TRBD2. V shed 6 bases, J shed 7 bases, and the junction held 9 bases outside the gene matches. This CDR3 is 15 amino acids long. The germline gives CDR1 MNHEY, CDR2 SMNVEV (reference sequence).